This TCR beta chain was sequenced during a study of T-cell reconstitution after alpha-beta-depleted transplantation in children. Concerning this clonotype: Its antigen is still unknown.

The TCRbeta library was prepared with unique molecular identifiers. TCRdb reprocessed the PCR reads with MiXCR, giving one entry per CDR3 protein. The sample yields about 980,000 distinct CDR3 sequences, roughly 29% seen once. Findings of the study overall: T-cell counts and diversity at one year post-transplant came mainly from newly produced T cells. Several hundred expanded graft clones reportedly supplied alpha-beta T cells about two months after transplant. The origin of high day-60 TCRbeta diversity in some patients lay in surviving recipient T cells and thymic progenitors.

The CDR3 has 16 residues. The trim removed 5 bases at V and 8 bases at J, leaving 12 bases unmatched. CDR1 is MNHEY and CDR2 is SMNVEV in the germline V gene (reference sequence). This chain joins TRBV27 and TRBJ2-1, with 10 bases matching TRBD2. The clonotype originates from a boy younger than two who had a stem cell transplant for SCID, so the T cells may come from the graft donor. The sample here was PBMCs, mostly from graft donor cells, taken 360 days after TCRalphabeta/CD19-depleted stem cell transplant. The CDR3 DNA reads as TGTGCCAGCAGTACACCTAGCGGGGGCCTTGGGGATGAGCAGTTCTTC. This encodes CASSTPSGGLGDEQFF.